This is a list of T cell receptor beta chains from one sample in a study of early T cells in non-severe SARS-CoV-2 infection. Each CDR3 protein gets one entry after TCRdb re-called the 5' RACE reads with MiXCR. The sample records 60,000 to 65,000 distinct CDR3 sequences, 8% to 9% being singletons. The sequencing here drew on whole blood, taken at baseline. The receptors here all came from an adult who was a healthcare worker with PCR-confirmed SARS-CoV-2 infection or an uninfected control (not recorded which). The CDR3 runs from the conserved cysteine through the conserved F or W. D genes are given only for firm matches. Clone size appears in some rows only: once, few, many, or a class for an expanded clone.

abundance: NA; j_gene: TRBJ1-5; v_gene: TRBV27; d_gene: NA; CDR3nt: TGTGCCAGCAGTCCCCGGACAGCTTATAGCAATCAGCCCCAGCATTTT; CDR3aa: CASSPRTAYSNQPQHF
abundance: few; j_gene: TRBJ1-5; v_gene: TRBV7-2; d_gene: NA; CDR3nt: TGTGCCAGCAGCCCTACGGGCAATCAGCCCCAGCATTTT; CDR3aa: CASSPTGNQPQHF
abundance: few; j_gene: TRBJ2-1; v_gene: TRBV7-2; d_gene: NA; CDR3nt: TGTGCCAGCAGCTTAGAGGGAATCGGTCTAGGGACCCACAATGAGCAGTTCTTC; CDR3aa: CASSLEGIGLGTHNEQFF
abundance: few; j_gene: TRBJ2-2; v_gene: TRBV14; d_gene: NA; CDR3nt: TGTGCCAGCCGCAGACGTGGGGGAGCCGGCACCGGGGAGCTGTTTTTT; CDR3aa: CASRRRGGAGTGELFF
abundance: many; j_gene: TRBJ1-2; v_gene: TRBV7-8; d_gene: TRBD1; CDR3nt: TGTGCCACCACTTACATTGGGGCAGGGGGAGGCTACACCTTC; CDR3aa: CATTYIGAGGGYTF
abundance: many; j_gene: TRBJ1-6; v_gene: TRBV6-6; d_gene: NA; CDR3nt: TGTGCCAGCAGTACCGCGGGGGGGATAAGGAATTCACCCCTCCACTTT; CDR3aa: CASSTAGGIRNSPLHF
abundance: many; j_gene: TRBJ2-7; v_gene: TRBV7-2; d_gene: TRBD2; CDR3nt: TGTGCCAGCAGCTTGGACACTAGCGGGAGCTCCTACGAGCAGTACTTC; CDR3aa: CASSLDTSGSSYEQYF
abundance: many; j_gene: TRBJ2-7; v_gene: TRBV4-3; d_gene: TRBD2; CDR3nt: TGCGCCAGCAGCCAGGGCCTTAGCGGGCCCTATCCCTACGAGCAGTACTTC; CDR3aa: CASSQGLSGPYPYEQYF
abundance: many; j_gene: TRBJ2-7; v_gene: TRBV3-1; d_gene: TRBD2; CDR3nt: TGTGCCAGCAGCCACGGAGCGGGGAGAGATCTCAAGCAGTACTTC; CDR3aa: CASSHGAGRDLKQYF
abundance: few; j_gene: TRBJ1-6; v_gene: TRBV2; d_gene: NA; CDR3nt: TGTGCCAGCAGTGAACGGGGTACCTCACCCCTCCACTTT; CDR3aa: CASSERGTSPLHF
abundance: NA; j_gene: TRBJ1-1; v_gene: TRBV12-3/TRBV12-4; d_gene: NA; CDR3nt: TGTGCCAGCAGGCTTCCCGGGACATCTGAAGCTTTCTTT; CDR3aa: CASRLPGTSEAFF
abundance: NA; j_gene: TRBJ2-3; v_gene: TRBV4-2; d_gene: NA; CDR3nt: TGTGCCAGCAGCCAAGAAAGGATGACAGATACGCAGTATTTT; CDR3aa: CASSQERMTDTQYF
abundance: many; j_gene: TRBJ2-1; v_gene: TRBV12-3/TRBV12-4; d_gene: NA; CDR3nt: TGTGCCAGCAGTCCCGCGGTTGGGGAGCAGTTCTTC; CDR3aa: CASSPAVGEQFF
abundance: NA; j_gene: TRBJ2-2; v_gene: TRBV20-1; d_gene: TRBD1; CDR3nt: TGCAGTGCTAGAGATCCGAGACAGGGGGGTACCGGGGAGCTGTTTTTT; CDR3aa: CSARDPRQGGTGELFF
abundance: many; j_gene: TRBJ2-3; v_gene: TRBV15; d_gene: NA; CDR3nt: TGTGCCACCAGCAGACGGGTTAGCGGAGATACGCAGTATTTT; CDR3aa: CATSRRVSGDTQYF
abundance: NA; j_gene: TRBJ2-1; v_gene: TRBV29-1; d_gene: NA; CDR3nt: TGCAGCGTTGAAGATCCTGGACAAAGCTCCTACAATGAGCAGTTCTTC; CDR3aa: CSVEDPGQSSYNEQFF
abundance: many; j_gene: TRBJ1-2; v_gene: TRBV29-1; d_gene: NA; CDR3nt: TGCAGCGGGTTCCCGACGGGAGTCTATGGCTACACCTTC; CDR3aa: CSGFPTGVYGYTF
abundance: NA; j_gene: TRBJ2-7; v_gene: TRBV6-6; d_gene: NA; CDR3nt: TGTGCCAGCAGTCCCCAAGGGTGGGAGAAGGAGCAGTACTTC; CDR3aa: CASSPQGWEKEQYF
abundance: few; j_gene: TRBJ2-1; v_gene: TRBV27; d_gene: TRBD1; CDR3nt: TGTGCCAGCAGGACAGGGGGGGATGAGCAGTTCTTC; CDR3aa: CASRTGGDEQFF
abundance: NA; j_gene: TRBJ2-1; v_gene: TRBV7-9; d_gene: NA; CDR3nt: TGTGCCAGCAGCTTAGGAGGGCCGGGATACAATGAGCAGTTCTTC; CDR3aa: CASSLGGPGYNEQFF
abundance: few; j_gene: TRBJ2-7; v_gene: TRBV16; d_gene: TRBD2; CDR3nt: TGTGCCAGCAGACCGGGGGGGGCCTACGAGCAGTACTTC; CDR3aa: CASRPGGAYEQYF
abundance: few; j_gene: TRBJ2-7; v_gene: TRBV9; d_gene: TRBD2; CDR3nt: TGTGCCAGCAGCCGCACAACTACGGGGGGTCCCTACGAGCAGTACTTC; CDR3aa: CASSRTTTGGPYEQYF
abundance: few; j_gene: TRBJ1-1; v_gene: TRBV29-1; d_gene: NA; CDR3nt: TGCAGCGTTGAGGAGTTCCCTGAAGCTTTCTTT; CDR3aa: CSVEEFPEAFF
abundance: NA; j_gene: TRBJ2-3; v_gene: TRBV7-2; d_gene: TRBD1; CDR3nt: TGTGCCAGCAGCTACAGGGGTTCTGGGAGTGGCACAGATACGCAGTATTTT; CDR3aa: CASSYRGSGSGTDTQYF
abundance: many; j_gene: TRBJ2-5; v_gene: TRBV6-2/TRBV6-3; d_gene: NA; CDR3nt: TGTGCCAGCAGTTACCTTTCGCGGAGGGAGACCCAGTACTTC; CDR3aa: CASSYLSRRETQYF
abundance: few; j_gene: TRBJ2-3; v_gene: TRBV5-1; d_gene: NA; CDR3nt: TGCGCCAGCAGCAGTGGAACAGGGGATACGCAGTATTTT; CDR3aa: CASSSGTGDTQYF
abundance: NA; j_gene: TRBJ1-5; v_gene: TRBV12-3/TRBV12-4; d_gene: NA; CDR3nt: TGTGCCAGCAGTTTAGAAGGGAGCGGTAGCAATCAGCCCCAGCATTTT; CDR3aa: CASSLEGSGSNQPQHF
abundance: NA; j_gene: TRBJ2-2; v_gene: TRBV11-2; d_gene: TRBD1; CDR3nt: TGTGCCAGCAGCTTTCGACAGGGACAAGGGGAGCTGTTTTTT; CDR3aa: CASSFRQGQGELFF
abundance: NA; j_gene: TRBJ1-2; v_gene: TRBV5-4; d_gene: TRBD1; CDR3nt: TGTGCCAGCAGCTTGGGCGGGACAGCGAACGGACTCTATGGCTACACCTTC; CDR3aa: CASSLGGTANGLYGYTF
abundance: many; j_gene: TRBJ1-5; v_gene: TRBV20-1; d_gene: NA; CDR3nt: TGCAGTGCTAGAGATCTGGGGAATCAGCCCCAGCATTTT; CDR3aa: CSARDLGNQPQHF
abundance: many; j_gene: TRBJ2-1; v_gene: TRBV24-1; d_gene: TRBD2; CDR3nt: TGTGCCACCAGTGATTTAGGAGGGAGGGCCGTCAATGAGCAGTTCTTC; CDR3aa: CATSDLGGRAVNEQFF
abundance: many; j_gene: TRBJ1-1; v_gene: TRBV6-5; d_gene: NA; CDR3nt: TGTGCCAGCAGTTACTCGTGGGCCAGGAACACTGAAGCTTTCTTT; CDR3aa: CASSYSWARNTEAFF
abundance: few; j_gene: TRBJ1-2; v_gene: TRBV20-1; d_gene: NA; CDR3nt: TGCAGTGCTAGAGAGGAGTCTGCATATGGCTACACCTTC; CDR3aa: CSAREESAYGYTF
abundance: many; j_gene: TRBJ2-7; v_gene: TRBV18; d_gene: TRBD2; CDR3nt: TGTGCCAGCTCACTGGGACTAGCGGGAGACGAGCAGTACTTC; CDR3aa: CASSLGLAGDEQYF
abundance: few; j_gene: TRBJ1-2; v_gene: TRBV7-9; d_gene: NA; CDR3nt: TGTGCCAGCAGCTTAGCCGGACAGACTCATGGCTACACCTTC; CDR3aa: CASSLAGQTHGYTF
abundance: many; j_gene: TRBJ2-7; v_gene: TRBV7-9; d_gene: NA; CDR3nt: TGTGCCAGCAGCCGGTTAACAGAGAAGCAGTACTTC; CDR3aa: CASSRLTEKQYF
abundance: NA; j_gene: TRBJ2-5; v_gene: TRBV7-3; d_gene: TRBD1; CDR3nt: TGTGCCAGCAGCACGAACAGGGGAATCTCGGAGACCCAGTACTTC; CDR3aa: CASSTNRGISETQYF
abundance: few; j_gene: TRBJ2-3; v_gene: TRBV24-1; d_gene: TRBD1; CDR3nt: TGTGCCACCAGTGCCCCGCAGGGGGCCACAGATACGCAGTATTTT; CDR3aa: CATSAPQGATDTQYF
abundance: NA; j_gene: TRBJ2-5; v_gene: TRBV19; d_gene: TRBD2; CDR3nt: TGTGCCAGTAGTATTCGAGCTAGCGGGAGTTCACAGACCCAGTACTTC; CDR3aa: CASSIRASGSSQTQYF
abundance: few; j_gene: TRBJ2-7; v_gene: TRBV5-1; d_gene: TRBD2; CDR3nt: TGCGCCAGCAGCCATAGAGCGGGAGGAACCTCCTACGAGCAGTACTTC; CDR3aa: CASSHRAGGTSYEQYF
abundance: many; j_gene: TRBJ2-7; v_gene: TRBV28; d_gene: TRBD2; CDR3nt: TGTGCCAGCAGTTCCGGTAGCGGGAGTGGCTACGAGCAGTACTTC; CDR3aa: CASSSGSGSGYEQYF
abundance: few; j_gene: TRBJ2-1; v_gene: TRBV7-6; d_gene: NA; CDR3nt: TGTGCCAGCAGCTTCGAAGAGGGGGTCCATGAGCAGTTCTTC; CDR3aa: CASSFEEGVHEQFF
abundance: NA; j_gene: TRBJ2-7; v_gene: TRBV12-3/TRBV12-4; d_gene: TRBD1; CDR3nt: TGTGCCAGCAGGCTAGGGACAGGGGGCTGGCAGCAGTACTTC; CDR3aa: CASRLGTGGWQQYF
abundance: many; j_gene: TRBJ1-2; v_gene: TRBV4-2; d_gene: NA; CDR3nt: TGTGCCAGCAGCCATCCCACGAATCCCGGCTACACCTTC; CDR3aa: CASSHPTNPGYTF
abundance: NA; j_gene: TRBJ2-5; v_gene: TRBV12-3/TRBV12-4; d_gene: NA; CDR3nt: TGTGCCAGCAGTTCCAAAATGACAGAGACCCAGTACTTC; CDR3aa: CASSSKMTETQYF
abundance: NA; j_gene: TRBJ2-5; v_gene: TRBV5-4; d_gene: TRBD1; CDR3nt: TGTGCCAGCAGCTCCCGGGACAGGGAGGAGACCCAGTACTTC; CDR3aa: CASSSRDREETQYF
abundance: NA; j_gene: TRBJ2-2; v_gene: TRBV20-1; d_gene: TRBD1; CDR3nt: TGCAGTGCTAGTTGGGACAGGGGCACCGGGGAGCTGTTTTTT; CDR3aa: CSASWDRGTGELFF
abundance: few; j_gene: TRBJ2-3; v_gene: TRBV12-3/TRBV12-4; d_gene: NA; CDR3nt: TGTGCCAGCAGTTTATTCGTGCCCAGCACAGATACGCAGTATTTT; CDR3aa: CASSLFVPSTDTQYF
abundance: NA; j_gene: TRBJ2-6; v_gene: TRBV6-1; d_gene: TRBD1; CDR3nt: TGTGCCAGCAGAGACAGGGCCACTGGGGCCAACGTCCTGACTTTC; CDR3aa: CASRDRATGANVLTF